This entry lists 3 T cell receptor beta chains sequenced from one sample in a study of OX40 agonist ivuxolimab in advanced cancers. Profiling relied on immunoSEQ multiplex PCR, and the TCRdb table lists in-frame clones only, not all of them. This sample has fewer than 50,000 clones, with 88% found just once. The specimen comprised CD4+ or CD8+ T cells sorted from blood, sampled in a trial of the OX40 agonist ivuxolimab. The receptor source for this set is an adult with an advanced solid tumor such as melanoma, head and neck, liver or kidney cancer.

This chain joins TRBV6-4 and TRBJ2-3; no reliable D call. Trimming left V 2 bases short and J 2 bases short, with 5 bases between. This CDR3 has 13 residues. CDR1 MRHNA and CDR2 SNTAGT come from the germline V gene. The CDR3 loop reads CASSDLITDTQYF. As DNA, the CDR3 is TGTGCCAGCAGTGACCTGATCACAGATACGCAGTATTTT.

This clone was seen a few times. This sequence joins TRBV7-9 and TRBJ2-7; tentatively, D is TRBD1 (5 bases). V gave up 5 bases and J gave up 3 bases, with 11 bases separating them. The CDR3 loop spans 13 amino acids. Germline CDR1 reads SEHNR; CDR2 reads FQNEAQ (reference sequence). This CDR3 reads CASSPGHLYEQYV. In DNA, the CDR3 is TGTGCCAGCAGCCCCGGACACCTCTACGAGCAGTACGTC.

A word on this clone: A junction boundary mismatches the germline segment, possibly from a read error. The rearrangement uses TRBV29-1 and TRBJ1-1; D is unclear. Germline CDR1 is SQVTM and CDR2 is ANQGSEA. The CDR3 totals 14 residues. The CDR3 loop is CGGRSIYSNTEAFF. In DNA form, the CDR3 reads TGTGGCGGCAGATCCATCTATTCAAACACTGAAGCTTTCTTT.